The TCR beta chain described here comes from a study of T cell repertoires in cytomegalovirus infection. Study-level results: CMV carriers having the relevant HLA were flagged by cumulative public TCR beta family frequency. Ex vivo, HLA-C-restricted CMV-specific TCR beta clonotypes prevailed over the rest of the response.

This clonotype has at least ten counts. Its antigen remains unknown. One entry per CDR3 protein results from TCRdb running MiXCR on the reads. The top ten clones hold roughly 29% of a sample with 150,000 to 200,000 distinct CDR3 sequences, about 28% of them seen once. V lost 2 bases and J lost 1; bases outside the gene matches: 6. From germline, CDR1 is SGHTA and CDR2 FQGNSA. The CDR3 has 17 residues. The sequence derives from a human donor in good health (CMV status not recorded). Some clones in this sample may be carry-over from other donors' samples. This chain joins TRBV7-2 and TRBJ2-3, with 10 bases that match TRBD1. Input material: PBMCs. CDR3 sequence reads: CASSLPTGTGGTDTQYF. The CDR3 DNA sequence: TGTGCCAGCAGCTTACCCACCGGGACAGGGGGCACAGATACGCAGTATTTT. The whole variable domain, filled in from reference TRBV7-2 and TRBJ2-3, reads GAGVSQSPSNKVTEKGKDVELRCDPISGHTALYWYRQSLGQGLEFLIYFQGNSAPDKSGLPSDRFSAERTGGSVSTLTIQRTQQEDSAVYLCASSLPTGTGGTDTQYFGPGTRLTVL.